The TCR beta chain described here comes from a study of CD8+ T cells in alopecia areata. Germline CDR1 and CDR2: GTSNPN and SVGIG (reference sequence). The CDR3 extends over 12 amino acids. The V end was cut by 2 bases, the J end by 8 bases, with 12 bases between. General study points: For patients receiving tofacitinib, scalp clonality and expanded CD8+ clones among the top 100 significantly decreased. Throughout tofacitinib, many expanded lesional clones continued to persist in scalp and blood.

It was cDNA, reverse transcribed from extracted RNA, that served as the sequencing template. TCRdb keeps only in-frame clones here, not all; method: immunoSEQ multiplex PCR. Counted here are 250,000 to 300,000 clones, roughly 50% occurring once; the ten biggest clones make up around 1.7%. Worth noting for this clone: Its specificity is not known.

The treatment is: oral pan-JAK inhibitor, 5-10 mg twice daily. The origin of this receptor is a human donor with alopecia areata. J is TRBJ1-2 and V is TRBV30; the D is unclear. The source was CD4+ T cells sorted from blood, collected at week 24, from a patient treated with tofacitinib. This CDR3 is CAWSNRGFGYTF. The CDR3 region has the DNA TGTGCCTGGAGTAACCGGGGTTTCGGCTACACCTTC.